The sequence of this TCR beta chain was determined in a study of control samples from healthy donors and cancer patients. The germline gives CDR1 MGHDK, CDR2 SYGVNS. The ends lost 6 bases at V and 4 bases at J; junction bases unmatched: 5. The CDR3 has 14 residues. Clones were sequenced by immunoSEQ multiplex PCR, and TCRdb holds only the in-frame ones, with some missing. In the table there are about 82,000 clones, roughly 94% of which are singletons. The chain recombines TRBV25-1 with TRBJ1-1; the match to TRBD1 covers 10 bases. Sequencing was done on a sample of blood. The receptor was derived from a young woman in good health. The CDR3 coding sequence is TGTGCCAGCAGCAATGGACAGGGGGGCACTGAAGCTTTCTTT. This codes for CASSNGQGGTEAFF.